This T cell receptor (beta chain) derives from a study of blood T cell repertoires in COVID-19. Trimming shortened V by 1 base and J by 4 bases, and 7 bases separated the two germline ends. Germline V lookup: CDR1 GTSNPN, CDR2 SVGIG (reference sequence). The CDR3 is 12 residues long. Original handling: Cell counts per sample came from amplifying reference gene primers. Assay: immunoSEQ multiplex PCR; the TCRdb copy retains only in-frame clones and omits some. The V and J calls and clone size were taken over from that table, and D and trimming were inferred from the DNA. The sample contains around 250,000 clones, around 88% of which appear only once.

The sample taken for sequencing was peripheral blood. This clonotype was sampled from an elderly man with acute or convalescent COVID-19. This chain connects TRBV30 to TRBJ1-2, with D uncertain. The CDR3 DNA follows: TGTGCCTGGAGTGCAGGAATCTATGGCTACACCTTC. Amino acid sequence: CAWSAGIYGYTF.